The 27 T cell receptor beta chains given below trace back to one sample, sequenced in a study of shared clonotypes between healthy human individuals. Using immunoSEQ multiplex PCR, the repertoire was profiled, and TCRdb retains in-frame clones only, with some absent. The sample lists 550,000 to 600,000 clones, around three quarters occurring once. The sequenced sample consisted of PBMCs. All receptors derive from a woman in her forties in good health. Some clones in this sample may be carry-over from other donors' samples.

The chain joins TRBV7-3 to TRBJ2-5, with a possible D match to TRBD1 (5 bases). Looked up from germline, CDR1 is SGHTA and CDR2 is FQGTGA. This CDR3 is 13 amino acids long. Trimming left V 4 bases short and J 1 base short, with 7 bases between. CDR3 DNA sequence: TGTGCCAGCAGCTCAGGGTCCCAAGAGACCCAGTACTTC. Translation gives CASSSGSQETQYF.

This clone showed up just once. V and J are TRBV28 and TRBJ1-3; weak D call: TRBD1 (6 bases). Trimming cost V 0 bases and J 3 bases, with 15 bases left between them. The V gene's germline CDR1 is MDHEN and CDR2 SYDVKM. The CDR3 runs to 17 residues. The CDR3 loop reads CASSLWGSSGDGNTIYF. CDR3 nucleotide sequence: TGTGCCAGCAGTTTATGGGGTTCGTCAGGGGATGGAAACACCATATATTTT.

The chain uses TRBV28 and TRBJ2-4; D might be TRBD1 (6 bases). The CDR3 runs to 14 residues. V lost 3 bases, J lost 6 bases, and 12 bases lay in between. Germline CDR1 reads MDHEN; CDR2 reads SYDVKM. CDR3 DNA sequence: TGTGCCAGCAGTTTTGGGGACATCGGAAACATTCAGTACTTC. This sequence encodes CASSFGDIGNIQYF.

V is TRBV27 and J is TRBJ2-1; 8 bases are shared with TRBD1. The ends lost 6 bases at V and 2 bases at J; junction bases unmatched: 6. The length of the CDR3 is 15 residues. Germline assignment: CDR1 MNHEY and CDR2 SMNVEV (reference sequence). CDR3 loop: CASRHPGQAYNEQFF. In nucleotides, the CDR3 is TGTGCCAGCAGACATCCGGGACAGGCCTACAATGAGCAGTTCTTC.

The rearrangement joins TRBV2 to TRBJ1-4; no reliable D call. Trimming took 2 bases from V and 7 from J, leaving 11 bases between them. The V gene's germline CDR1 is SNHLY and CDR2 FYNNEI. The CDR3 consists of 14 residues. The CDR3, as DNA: TGTGCCAGCAGTGAAAAGGGTTTTGGTGAAAAACTGTTTTTT. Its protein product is CASSEKGFGEKLFF.

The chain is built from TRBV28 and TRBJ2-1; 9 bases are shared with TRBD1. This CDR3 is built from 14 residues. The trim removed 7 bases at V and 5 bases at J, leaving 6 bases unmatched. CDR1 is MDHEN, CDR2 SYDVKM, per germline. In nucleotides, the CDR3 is TGTGCCAGCAAGACAGGGGGGATCCACAATGAGCAGTTCTTC. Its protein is CASKTGGIHNEQFF.

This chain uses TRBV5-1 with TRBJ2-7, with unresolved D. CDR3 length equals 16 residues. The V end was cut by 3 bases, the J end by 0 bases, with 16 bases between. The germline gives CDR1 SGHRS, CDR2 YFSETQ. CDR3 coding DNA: TGCGCCAGCAGCTATGGAGCGTCCGCGATCTCCTACGAGCAGTACTTC. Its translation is CASSYGASAISYEQYF.

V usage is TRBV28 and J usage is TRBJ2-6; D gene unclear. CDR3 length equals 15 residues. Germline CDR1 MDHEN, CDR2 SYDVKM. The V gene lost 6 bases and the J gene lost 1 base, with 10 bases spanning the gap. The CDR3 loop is CASRSFGSGANVLTF. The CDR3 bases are TGTGCCAGCAGATCTTTCGGGTCTGGGGCCAACGTCCTGACTTTC.

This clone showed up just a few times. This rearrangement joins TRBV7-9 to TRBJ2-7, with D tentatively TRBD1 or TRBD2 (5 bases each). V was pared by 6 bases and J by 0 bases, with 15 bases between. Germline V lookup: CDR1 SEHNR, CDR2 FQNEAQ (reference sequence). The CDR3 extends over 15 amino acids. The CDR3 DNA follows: TGTGCCAGCAGTCACACTAGTACAGGCTCCTACGAGCAGTACTTC. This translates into CASSHTSTGSYEQYF.

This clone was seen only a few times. CDR3 nucleotide sequence: TGTGCCAGTTCCTCATCAGGGACCATGGACACTGAAGCTTTCTTT. This codes for CASSSSGTMDTEAFF. The chain is built from TRBV28 and TRBJ1-1, with D perhaps TRBD1 (5 bases). Trimming shortened V by 9 bases and J by 3 bases, and 20 bases separated the two germline ends. Germline CDR1 reads MDHEN; CDR2 reads SYDVKM. The CDR3 is 15 residues long. The entire variable domain, with the rest obtained from reference TRBV28 and TRBJ1-1, is as follows: DVKVTQSSRYLVKRTGEKVFLECVQDMDHENMFWYRQDPGLGLRLIYFSYDVKMKEKGDIPEGYSVSREKKERFSLILESASTNQTSMYLCASSSSGTMDTEAFFGQGTRLTVV.

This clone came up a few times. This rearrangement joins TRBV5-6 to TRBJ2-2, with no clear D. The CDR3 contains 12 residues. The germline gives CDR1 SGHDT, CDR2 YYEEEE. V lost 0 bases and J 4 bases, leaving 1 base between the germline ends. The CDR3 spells CASSLATGELFF. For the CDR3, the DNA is TGTGCCAGCAGCTTGGCCACCGGGGAGCTGTTTTTT.

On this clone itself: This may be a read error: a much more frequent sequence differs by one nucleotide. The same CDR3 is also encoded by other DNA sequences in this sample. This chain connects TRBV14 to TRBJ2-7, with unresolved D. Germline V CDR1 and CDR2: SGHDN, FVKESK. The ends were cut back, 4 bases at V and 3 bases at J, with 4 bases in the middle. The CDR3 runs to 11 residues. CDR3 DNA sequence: TGTGCCAGCAGCCGGAGCTACGAGCAGTACTTC. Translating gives CASSRSYEQYF.

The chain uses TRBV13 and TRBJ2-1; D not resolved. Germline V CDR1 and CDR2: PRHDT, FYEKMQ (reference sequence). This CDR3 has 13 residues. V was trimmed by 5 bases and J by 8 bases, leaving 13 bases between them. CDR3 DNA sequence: TGTGCCAGCAGCAAGACCCCTACAGATGAGCAGTTCTTC. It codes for CASSKTPTDEQFF.

DNA for the CDR3: TGTGCCAGTAGTATTACAGGGGATTCCTATGGCTACACCTTC. It yields the protein CASSITGDSYGYTF. The chain employs TRBV19 and TRBJ1-2; TRBD1 agrees at 7 bases. CDR1 is LNHDA, CDR2 SQIVND, per germline (reference sequence). J lost 4 bases, V lost 3 bases, and 5 bases had no gene match. This CDR3 is 14 amino acids long.

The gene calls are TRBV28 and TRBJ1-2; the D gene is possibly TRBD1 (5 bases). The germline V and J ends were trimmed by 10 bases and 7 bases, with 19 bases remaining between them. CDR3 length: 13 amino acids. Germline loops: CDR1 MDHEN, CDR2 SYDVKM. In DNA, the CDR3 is TGTGCCAACTCACCGGGACCGAGGCTTGGCTACACCTTC. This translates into CANSPGPRLGYTF.

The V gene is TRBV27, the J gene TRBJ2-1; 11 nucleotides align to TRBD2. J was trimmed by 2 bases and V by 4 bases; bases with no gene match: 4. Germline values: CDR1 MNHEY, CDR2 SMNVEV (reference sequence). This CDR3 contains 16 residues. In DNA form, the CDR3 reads TGTGCCAGCAGTTCCCTAGCGGGAGGAACCTACAATGAGCAGTTCTTC. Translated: CASSSLAGGTYNEQFF.

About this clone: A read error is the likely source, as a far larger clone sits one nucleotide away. The CDR3 nucleotides are TGCGCCAGCAGCTTTAATGGACAGGGGAACACCGAGGAGCTGTTTTTT. This codes for CASSFNGQGNTEELFF. The chain links TRBV5-1 to TRBJ2-2, with 9 bases matching TRBD1. Germline values: CDR1 SGHRS, CDR2 YFSETQ. CDR3 length: 16 residues.

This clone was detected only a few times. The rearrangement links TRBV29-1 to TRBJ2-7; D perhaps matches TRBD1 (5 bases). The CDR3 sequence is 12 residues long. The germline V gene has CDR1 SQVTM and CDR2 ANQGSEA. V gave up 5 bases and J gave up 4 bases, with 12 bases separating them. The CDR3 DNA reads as TGCAGCGTTAGGGCAGGGATGTACGAGCAGTACTTC. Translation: CSVRAGMYEQYF.

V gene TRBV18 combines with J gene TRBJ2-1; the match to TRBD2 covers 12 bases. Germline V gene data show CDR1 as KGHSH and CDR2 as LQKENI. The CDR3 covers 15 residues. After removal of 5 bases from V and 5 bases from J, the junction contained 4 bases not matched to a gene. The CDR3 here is CASSFGLAGNNEQFF. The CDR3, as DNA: TGTGCCAGCTCATTTGGACTAGCGGGAAACAATGAGCAGTTCTTC.

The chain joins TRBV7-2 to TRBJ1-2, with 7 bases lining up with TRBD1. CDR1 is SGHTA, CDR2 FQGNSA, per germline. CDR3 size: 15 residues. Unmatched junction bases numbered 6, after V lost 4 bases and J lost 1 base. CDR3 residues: CASSWKDRINYGYTF. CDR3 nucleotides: TGTGCCAGCAGCTGGAAGGACAGGATTAACTATGGCTACACCTTC.

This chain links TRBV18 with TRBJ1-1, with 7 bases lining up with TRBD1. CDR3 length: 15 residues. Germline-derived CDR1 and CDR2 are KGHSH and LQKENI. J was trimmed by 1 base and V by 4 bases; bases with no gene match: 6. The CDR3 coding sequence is TGTGCCAGCTCACAATCAGGGGGGGAGAACACTGAAGCTTTCTTT. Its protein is CASSQSGGENTEAFF.

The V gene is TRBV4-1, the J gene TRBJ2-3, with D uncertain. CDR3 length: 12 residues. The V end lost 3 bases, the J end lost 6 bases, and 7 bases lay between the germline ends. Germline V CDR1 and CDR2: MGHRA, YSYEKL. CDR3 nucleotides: TGCGCCAGCAGCCATTCTTGGGATACGCAGTATTTT. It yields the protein CASSHSWDTQYF.

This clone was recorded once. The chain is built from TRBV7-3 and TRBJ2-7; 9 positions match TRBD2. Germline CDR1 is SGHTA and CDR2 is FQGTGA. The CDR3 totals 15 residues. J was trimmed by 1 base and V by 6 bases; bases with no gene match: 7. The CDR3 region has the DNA TGTGCCAGCAGTCCGGGACTAGCCCTTTCCTACGAGCAGTACTTC. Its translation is CASSPGLALSYEQYF. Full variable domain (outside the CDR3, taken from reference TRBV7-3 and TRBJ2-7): GAGVSQTPSNKVTEKGKYVELRCDPISGHTALYWYRQSLGQGPEFLIYFQGTGAADDSGLPNDRFFAVRPEGSVSTLKIQRTERGDSAVYLCASSPGLALSYEQYFGPGTRLTVT.

In DNA form, the CDR3 reads TGTGCCAGCACCTTCAGGGGGTGGGAGACCCAGTACTTC. Its protein is CASTFRGWETQYF. The rearrangement joins TRBV19 to TRBJ2-5; 7 positions agree with TRBD1. Germline lookup yields CDR1 LNHDA and CDR2 SQIVND (reference sequence). The CDR3 sequence is 13 residues long. V lost 9 bases to trimming and J lost 5 bases; unmatched junction nucleotides: 9.

The CDR3, as DNA: TGTGCCAGCAGTCCTGAAAGGACAGACCGGGGTCAGCCCCAGCATTTT. Amino acid sequence: CASSPERTDRGQPQHF. The rearrangement joins TRBV2 to TRBJ1-5, with D perhaps TRBD1 (6 bases). This CDR3 is 16 amino acids long. With 5 bases removed from V and 6 bases from J, the gap between germline ends came to 20 bases. From germline, CDR1 is SNHLY and CDR2 FYNNEI.

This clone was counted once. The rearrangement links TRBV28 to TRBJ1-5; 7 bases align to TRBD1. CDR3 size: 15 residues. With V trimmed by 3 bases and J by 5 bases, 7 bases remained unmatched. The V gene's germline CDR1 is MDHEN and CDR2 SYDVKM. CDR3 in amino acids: CASSFPGQVYQPQHF. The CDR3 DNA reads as TGTGCCAGCAGTTTTCCCGGACAGGTTTATCAGCCCCAGCATTTT.

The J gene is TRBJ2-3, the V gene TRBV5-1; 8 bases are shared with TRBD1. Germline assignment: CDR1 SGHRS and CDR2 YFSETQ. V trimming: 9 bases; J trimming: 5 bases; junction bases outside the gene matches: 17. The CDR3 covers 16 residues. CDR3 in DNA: TGCGCCACGAGCCGCCAGACAGGGGACCTCGGAGATACGCAGTATTTT. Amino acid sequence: CATSRQTGDLGDTQYF.